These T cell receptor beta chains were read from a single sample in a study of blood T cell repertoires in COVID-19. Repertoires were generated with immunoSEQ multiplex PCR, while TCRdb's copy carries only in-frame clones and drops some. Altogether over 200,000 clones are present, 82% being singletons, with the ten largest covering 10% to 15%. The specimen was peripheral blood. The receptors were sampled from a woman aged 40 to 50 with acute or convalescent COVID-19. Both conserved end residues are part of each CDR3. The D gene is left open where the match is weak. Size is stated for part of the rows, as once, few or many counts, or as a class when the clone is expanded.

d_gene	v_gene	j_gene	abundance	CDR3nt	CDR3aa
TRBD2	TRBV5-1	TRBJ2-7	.	TGCGCCAGCAGCATATCCGGGACTAGCGGGCTGGATGGAGAGCAGTACTTC	CASSISGTSGLDGEQYF
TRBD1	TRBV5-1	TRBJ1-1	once	TGCGCCAGCAGCATTCGACAGGGCGAAGCTTTCTTT	CASSIRQGEAFF
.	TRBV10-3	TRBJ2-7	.	TGTGCCATCAGTGGCACACCCACAGGGACCTACGAGCAGTACTTC	CAISGTPTGTYEQYF
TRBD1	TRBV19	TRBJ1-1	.	TGTGCCAGTAGTATATTAGGACAGGGGGCGAACACTGAAGCTTTCTTT	CASSILGQGANTEAFF
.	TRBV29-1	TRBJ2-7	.	TGCAGCGTAACGGCCCCGGGTAGGTACGAGCAGTACTTC	CSVTAPGRYEQYF
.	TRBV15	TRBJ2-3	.	TGTGCCACCAGAACGGGAGGCACAGATACGCAGTATTTT	CATRTGGTDTQYF
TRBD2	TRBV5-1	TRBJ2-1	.	TGCGCCAGCAGCCCGGGGACTAGCTCCTACAATGAGCAGTTCTTC	CASSPGTSSYNEQFF
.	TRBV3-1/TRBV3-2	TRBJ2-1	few	TGTGCCAGCAGCCAAGATCCGCTAGGTGGGTACAATGAGCAGTTCTTC	CASSQDPLGGYNEQFF
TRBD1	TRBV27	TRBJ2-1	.	TGTGCCAGCAGTCACAGGGGGCCCTACTACAATGAGCAGTTCTTC	CASSHRGPYYNEQFF
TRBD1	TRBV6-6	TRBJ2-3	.	TGTGCCAGCAGACGACGGACAGGGGGCGATTCCAGCACAGATACGCAGTATTTT	CASRRRTGGDSSTDTQYF
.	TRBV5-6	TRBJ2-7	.	TGTGCCAGCAGCAAGTTGCTTGACTTCATCTCCTACGAGCAGTACTTC	CASSKLLDFISYEQYF
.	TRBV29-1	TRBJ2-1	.	TGCAGCGTAGACGGGTCCTACAATGAGCAGTTCTTC	CSVDGSYNEQFF